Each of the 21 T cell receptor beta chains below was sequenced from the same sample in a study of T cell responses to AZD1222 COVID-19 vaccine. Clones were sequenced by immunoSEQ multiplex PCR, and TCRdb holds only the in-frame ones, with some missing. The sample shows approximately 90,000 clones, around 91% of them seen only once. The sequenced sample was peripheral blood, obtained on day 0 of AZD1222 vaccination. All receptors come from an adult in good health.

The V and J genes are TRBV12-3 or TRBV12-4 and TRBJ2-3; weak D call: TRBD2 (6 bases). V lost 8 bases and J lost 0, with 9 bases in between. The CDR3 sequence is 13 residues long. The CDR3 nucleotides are TGTGCCAGCGGGGAGGATAGCACAGATACGCAGTATTTT. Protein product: CASGEDSTDTQYF.

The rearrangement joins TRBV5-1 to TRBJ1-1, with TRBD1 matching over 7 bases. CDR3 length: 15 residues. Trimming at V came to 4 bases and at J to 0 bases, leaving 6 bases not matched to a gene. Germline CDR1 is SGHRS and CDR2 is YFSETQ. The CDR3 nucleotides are TGCGCCAGCAGCGACCGGGACAGCATGAACACTGAAGCTTTCTTT. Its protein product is CASSDRDSMNTEAFF.

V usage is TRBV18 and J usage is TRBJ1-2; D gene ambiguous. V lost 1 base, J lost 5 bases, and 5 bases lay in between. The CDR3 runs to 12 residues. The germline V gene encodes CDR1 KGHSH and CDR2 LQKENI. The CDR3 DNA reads TGTGCCAGCTCACCACGTCTATATGGCTACACCTTC. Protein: CASSPRLYGYTF.

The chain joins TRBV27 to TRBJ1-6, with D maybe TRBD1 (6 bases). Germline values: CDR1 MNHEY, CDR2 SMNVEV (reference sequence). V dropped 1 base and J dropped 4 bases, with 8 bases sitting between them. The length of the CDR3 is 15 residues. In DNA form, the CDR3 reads TGTGCCAGCAGTTTATGGACAGAGTATAATTCACCCCTCCACTTT. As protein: CASSLWTEYNSPLHF.

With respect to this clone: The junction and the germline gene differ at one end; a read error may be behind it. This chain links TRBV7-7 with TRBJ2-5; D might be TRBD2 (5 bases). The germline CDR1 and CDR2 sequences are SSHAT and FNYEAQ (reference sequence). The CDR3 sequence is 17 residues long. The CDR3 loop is CASSYPSGSPGLETQYF. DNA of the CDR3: TGTGCTAGCAGCTACCCCTCTGGTAGCCCGGGATTAGAGACCCAGTACTTC.

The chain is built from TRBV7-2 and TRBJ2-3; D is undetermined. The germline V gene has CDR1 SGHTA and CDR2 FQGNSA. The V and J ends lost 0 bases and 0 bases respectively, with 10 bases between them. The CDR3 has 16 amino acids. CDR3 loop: CASSLATYASTDTQYF. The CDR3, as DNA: TGTGCCAGCAGCTTAGCGACTTATGCTAGCACAGATACGCAGTATTTT.

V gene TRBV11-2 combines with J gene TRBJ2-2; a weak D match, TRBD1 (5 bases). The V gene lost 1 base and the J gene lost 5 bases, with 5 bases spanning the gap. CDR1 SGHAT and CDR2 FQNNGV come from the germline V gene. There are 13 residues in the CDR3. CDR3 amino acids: CASSLAGTGELFF. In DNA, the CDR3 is TGTGCCAGCAGCTTAGCAGGGACCGGGGAGCTGTTTTTT.

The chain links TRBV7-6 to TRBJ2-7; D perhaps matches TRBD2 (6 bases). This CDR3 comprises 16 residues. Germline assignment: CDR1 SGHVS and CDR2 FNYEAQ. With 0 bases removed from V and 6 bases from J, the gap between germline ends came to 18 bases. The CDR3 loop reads CASSLARGGTWGEQYF. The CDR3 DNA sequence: TGTGCCAGCAGCTTAGCAAGGGGCGGGACCTGGGGCGAGCAGTACTTC.

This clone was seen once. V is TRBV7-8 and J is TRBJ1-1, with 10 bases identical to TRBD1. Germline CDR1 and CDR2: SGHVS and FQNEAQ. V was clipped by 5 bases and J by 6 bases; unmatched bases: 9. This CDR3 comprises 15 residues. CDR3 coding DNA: TGTGCCAGCAGCCTGTCCGGGACAGGGGTTCCTGAAGCTTTCTTT. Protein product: CASSLSGTGVPEAFF. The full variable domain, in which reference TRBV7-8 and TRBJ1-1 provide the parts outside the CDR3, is GAGVSQSPRYKVAKRGQDVALRCDPISGHVSLFWYQQALGQGPEFLTYFQNEAQLDKSGLPSDRFFAERPEGSVSTLKIQRTQQEDSAVYLCASSLSGTGVPEAFFGQGTRLTVV.

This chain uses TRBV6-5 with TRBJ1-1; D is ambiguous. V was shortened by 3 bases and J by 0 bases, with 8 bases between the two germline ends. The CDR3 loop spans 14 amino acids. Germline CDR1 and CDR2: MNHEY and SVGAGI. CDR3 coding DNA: TGTGCCAGCAGTTATGGGCAGATGAACACTGAAGCTTTCTTT. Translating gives CASSYGQMNTEAFF.

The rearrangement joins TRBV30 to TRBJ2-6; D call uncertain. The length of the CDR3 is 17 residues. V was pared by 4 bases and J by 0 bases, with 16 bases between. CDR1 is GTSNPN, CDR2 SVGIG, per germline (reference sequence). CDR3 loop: CAWKWSPLSSGANVLTF. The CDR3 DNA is TGTGCCTGGAAGTGGAGCCCATTAAGCTCTGGGGCCAACGTCCTGACTTTC.

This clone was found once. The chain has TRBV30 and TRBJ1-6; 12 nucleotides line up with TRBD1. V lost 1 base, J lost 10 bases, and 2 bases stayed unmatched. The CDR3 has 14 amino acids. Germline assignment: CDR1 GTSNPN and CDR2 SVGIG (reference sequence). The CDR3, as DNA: TGTGCCTGGAGTGGGGGACAGGGGGCCTCACCCCTCCACTTT. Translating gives CAWSGGQGASPLHF.

DNA of the CDR3: TGTGCCTGGAGTTCACAGGGAAATCAGCCCCAGCATTTT. Its translation: CAWSSQGNQPQHF. V usage is TRBV30 and J usage is TRBJ1-5, with D tentatively TRBD1 (6 bases). Germline CDR1 and CDR2: GTSNPN and SVGIG (reference sequence). The V end was cut by 2 bases, the J end by 4 bases, with 9 bases between. This CDR3 has 13 residues.

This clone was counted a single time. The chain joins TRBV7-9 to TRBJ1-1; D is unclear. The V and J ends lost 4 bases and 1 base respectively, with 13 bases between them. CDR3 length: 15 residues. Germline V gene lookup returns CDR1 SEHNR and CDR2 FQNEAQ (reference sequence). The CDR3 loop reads CASSYRKLTNTEAFF. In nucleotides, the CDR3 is TGTGCCAGCAGCTATAGAAAACTCACGAACACTGAAGCTTTCTTT.

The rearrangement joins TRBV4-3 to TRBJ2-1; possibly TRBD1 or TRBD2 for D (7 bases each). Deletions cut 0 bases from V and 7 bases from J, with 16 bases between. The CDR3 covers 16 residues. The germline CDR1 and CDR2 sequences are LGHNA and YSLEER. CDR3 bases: TGCGCCAGCAGCCAAGATATGGGGCAGGGGGGGAATGAGCAGTTCTTC. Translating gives CASSQDMGQGGNEQFF.

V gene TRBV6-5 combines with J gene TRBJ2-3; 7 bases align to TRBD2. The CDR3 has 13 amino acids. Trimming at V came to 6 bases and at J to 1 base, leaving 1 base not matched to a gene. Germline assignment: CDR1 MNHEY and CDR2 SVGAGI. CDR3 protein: CASRSGGTDTQYF. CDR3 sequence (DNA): TGTGCCAGCAGGAGCGGGGGCACAGATACGCAGTATTTT.

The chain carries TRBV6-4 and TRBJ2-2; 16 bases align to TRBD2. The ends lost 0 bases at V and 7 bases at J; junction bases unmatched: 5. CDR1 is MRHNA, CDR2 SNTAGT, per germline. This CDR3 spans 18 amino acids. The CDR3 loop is CASSDSGLAGGPIGELFF. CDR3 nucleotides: TGTGCCAGCAGTGACTCGGGACTAGCGGGGGGGCCGATCGGGGAGCTGTTTTTT.

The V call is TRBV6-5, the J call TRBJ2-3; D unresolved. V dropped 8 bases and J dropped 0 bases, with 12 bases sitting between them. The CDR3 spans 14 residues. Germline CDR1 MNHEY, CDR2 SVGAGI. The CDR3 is CASSRQQSTDTQYF. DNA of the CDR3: TGTGCCAGCTCAAGGCAGCAAAGCACAGATACGCAGTATTTT.

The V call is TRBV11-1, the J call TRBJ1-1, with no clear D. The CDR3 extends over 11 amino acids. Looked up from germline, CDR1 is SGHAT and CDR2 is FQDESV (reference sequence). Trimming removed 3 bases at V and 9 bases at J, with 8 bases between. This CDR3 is CASSFPGKAFF. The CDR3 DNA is TGTGCCAGCAGCTTTCCCGGGAAAGCTTTCTTT.

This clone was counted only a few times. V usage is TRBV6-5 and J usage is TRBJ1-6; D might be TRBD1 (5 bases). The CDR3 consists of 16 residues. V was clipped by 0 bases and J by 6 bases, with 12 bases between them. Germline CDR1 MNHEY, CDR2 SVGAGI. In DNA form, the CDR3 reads TGTGCCAGCAGTTACTCACGCCGGCAGGGTAATTCACCCCTCCACTTT. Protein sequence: CASSYSRRQGNSPLHF.

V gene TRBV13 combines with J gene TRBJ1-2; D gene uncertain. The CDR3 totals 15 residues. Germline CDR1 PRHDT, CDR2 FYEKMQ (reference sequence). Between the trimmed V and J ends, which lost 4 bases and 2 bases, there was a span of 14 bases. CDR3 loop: CASSSGRDKNYGYTF. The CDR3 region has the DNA TGTGCCAGCAGCTCCGGGCGCGATAAAAACTATGGCTACACCTTC. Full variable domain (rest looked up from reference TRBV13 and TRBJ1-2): AAGVIQSPRHLIKEKRETATLKCYPIPRHDTVYWYQQGPGQDPQFLISFYEKMQSDKGSIPDRFSAQQFSDYHSELNMSSLELGDSALYFCASSSGRDKNYGYTFGSGTRLTVV.